Listed below are T cell receptor beta chains from one sample, sequenced in a study of persistence of HIV-infected CD4 T cells. The data were produced by immunoSEQ multiplex PCR, yet TCRdb's version contains in-frame clones alone and is incomplete. Of roughly 64,000 clones in the sample, about 77% were seen once. These TCRs are of unknown antigen specificity. The specimen was CD4+ T cells sorted from PBMCs after approximately 20-hour stimulation, collected from a patient who received antiretroviral therapy. Receptors were obtained from an adult man with HIV who was CMV-seropositive. Each CDR3 is given with its conserved first and last residue. Fields, in order: J gene, V gene, CDR3 protein.

TRBJ1-1	TRBV12-3/TRBV12-4	CASSNSMNTEAFF
TRBJ1-6	TRBV6-6	CASSPPKGSSYNSPLHF
TRBJ2-3	TRBV7-9	CASSLSGGAVNTQYF
TRBJ2-3	TRBV5-1	CASSLRGGLSTDTQYF
TRBJ1-5	TRBV12-5	CASGLDTLQPQHF
TRBJ1-3	TRBV7-2	CASRRGGSGNTIYF
TRBJ2-3	TRBV5-1	CASSLDRGPGSTDTQYF
TRBJ1-3	TRBV28	CASSTTGANSGNTIYF
TRBJ1-5	TRBV19	CASSPWDRESQPQHF
TRBJ1-2	TRBV24-1	CATSEGGDREHGYTF
TRBJ2-2	TRBV18	CASSPRMEPTGELFF
TRBJ1-3	TRBV24-1	CATRQGFSGNTIYF
TRBJ1-2	TRBV6-6	CASSPVGANYGYTF
TRBJ1-3	TRBV6-5	CASLYRGSGNTIYF
TRBJ1-1	TRBV4-1	CASSPQGARNTEAFF
TRBJ1-1	TRBV14	CASSQVLGPQNTEAFF
TRBJ2-3	TRBV15	CATSRDWDPGQWADTQYF
TRBJ2-2	TRBV6-5	CASSYFPTGAGELFF
TRBJ2-7	TRBV14	CASSQAPATAEYF
TRBJ1-2	TRBV18	CASSPGTGGKGYTF
TRBJ1-1	TRBV4-2	CASSQVGQGANTEAFF
TRBJ1-5	TRBV6-1	CASSERGGYSNQPQHF
TRBJ1-1	TRBV10-1	CASSFGKGGKTEAFF
TRBJ1-1	TRBV9	CASSATGDSTEAFF
TRBJ2-7	TRBV5-8	CASSLGFSSYEQYF
TRBJ2-2	TRBV9	CASSEGHKYPGELFF
TRBJ2-3	TRBV10-3	CAISPAGGHTDTQYF
TRBJ2-3	TRBV10-3	CAISESIGAGLTTDTQYF
TRBJ2-2	TRBV6-6	CASSRDRNTGELFF
TRBJ2-1	TRBV27	CASSLSSSGGAYNEQFF
TRBJ1-6	TRBV30	CAWKRDRGNSPLHF
TRBJ1-6	TRBV29-1	CSVGEGNHSPLHF
TRBJ1-2	TRBV19	CASSMGTNYGYTF
TRBJ1-6	TRBV5-1	CASSPNGQNSPLHF
TRBJ1-2	TRBV9	CASSTNRDNYGYTF
TRBJ1-6	TRBV30	CAWSVETGFSPLHF
TRBJ1-3	TRBV5-5	CASSPSTGTGFGGNTIYF
TRBJ2-2	TRBV3-1/TRBV3-2	CASSQSGDRAATGELFF
TRBJ1-3	TRBV14	CASSSGSVPGNTIYF
TRBJ2-1	TRBV6-6	CASSYFESSYNEQFF
TRBJ1-6	TRBV9	CASSGTGVNSPLHF
TRBJ2-2	TRBV19	CASTQQIAGELFF
TRBJ1-1	TRBV7-6	CASSLGGTGSEAFF
TRBJ2-7	TRBV4-2	CASSRTLGAYEQYF
TRBJ1-3	TRBV19	CASSNLAEGNTIYF
TRBJ1-5	TRBV27	CASSWRQGMGSNQPQHF